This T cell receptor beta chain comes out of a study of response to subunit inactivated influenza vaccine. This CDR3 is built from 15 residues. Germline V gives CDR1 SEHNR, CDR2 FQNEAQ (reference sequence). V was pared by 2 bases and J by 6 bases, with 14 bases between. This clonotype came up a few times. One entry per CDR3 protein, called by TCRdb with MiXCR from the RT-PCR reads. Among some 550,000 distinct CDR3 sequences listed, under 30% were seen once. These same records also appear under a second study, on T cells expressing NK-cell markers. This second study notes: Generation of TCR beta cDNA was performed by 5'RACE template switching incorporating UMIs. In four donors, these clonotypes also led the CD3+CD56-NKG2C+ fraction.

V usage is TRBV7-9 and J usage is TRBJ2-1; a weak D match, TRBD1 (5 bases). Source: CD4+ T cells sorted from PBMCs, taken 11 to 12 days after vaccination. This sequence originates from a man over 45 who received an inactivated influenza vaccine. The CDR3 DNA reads TGTGCCAGCAGCTTAACCGGACAAGTAGTCAATGAGCAGTTCTTC. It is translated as CASSLTGQVVNEQFF. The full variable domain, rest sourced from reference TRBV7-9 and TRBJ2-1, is DTGVSQNPRHKITKRGQNVTFRCDPISEHNRLYWYRQTLGQGPEFLTYFQNEAQLEKSRLLSDRFSAERPKGSFSTLEIQRTEQGDSAMYLCASSLTGQVVNEQFFGPGTRLTVL.